A single sample is the source of the 20 T cell receptor beta chains below, sequenced in a study of T cell repertoires in cytomegalovirus infection. TCRdb re-analysed the reads in MiXCR, keeping a single row per CDR3 protein. This sample carries about 360,000 distinct CDR3 sequences, around a sixth of them seen once, and the ten largest clones take about 10%. Sequencing was carried out using PBMCs. The source of these receptors is a human donor in good health (CMV status not recorded). Some clones in this sample may be carry-over from other donors' samples.

The rearrangement joins TRBV20-1 to TRBJ1-4, with D possibly TRBD1 on 5 matching bases. Germline V lookup: CDR1 DFQATT, CDR2 SNEGSKA (reference sequence). V was cut by 6 bases and J by 7 bases, with 18 bases left in between. The CDR3 covers 14 residues. This CDR3 reads CSARGRHSSEKLFF. DNA for the CDR3: TGCAGTGCGAGGGGCCGACACTCCAGTGAAAAACTGTTTTTT.

The chain has TRBV7-9 and TRBJ2-5; 7 nucleotides match TRBD2. Germline values: CDR1 SEHNR, CDR2 FQNEAQ (reference sequence). The CDR3 has 15 amino acids. J lost 5 bases, V lost 1 base, and 7 bases had no gene match. The CDR3 region has the DNA TGTGCCAGCAGCTTAGGGACGGGACTATGGGAGACCCAGTACTTC. It yields the protein CASSLGTGLWETQYF.

This chain uses TRBV7-2 with TRBJ2-7; 8 bases map to TRBD1. From germline, CDR1 is SGHTA and CDR2 FQGNSA. Losses at the gene ends were 3 bases for V and 2 bases for J; bases not matched to a gene: 6. The length of the CDR3 is 15 residues. The CDR3 region is CASSLGQATPYEQYF. The CDR3 DNA reads TGTGCCAGCAGCTTGGGACAGGCAACCCCCTACGAGCAGTACTTC. Variable domain in full (rest from reference TRBV7-2 and TRBJ2-7): GAGVSQSPSNKVTEKGKDVELRCDPISGHTALYWYRQSLGQGLEFLIYFQGNSAPDKSGLPSDRFSAERTGGSVSTLTIQRTQQEDSAVYLCASSLGQATPYEQYFGPGTRLTVT.

The chain combines TRBV10-3 with TRBJ1-4; D uncertain. Germline loops: CDR1 ENHRY, CDR2 SYGVKD. This CDR3 is built from 17 residues. Trimming cost V 3 bases and J 3 bases, with 17 bases left between them. CDR3 amino acids: CAISDGVVGLANEKLFF. CDR3 nucleotides: TGTGCCATCAGTGATGGTGTGGTAGGGTTGGCTAATGAAAAACTGTTTTTT.

This clonotype was detected only a few times. The rearrangement uses TRBV12-3 or TRBV12-4 and TRBJ2-7; 8 positions match TRBD2. This CDR3 is built from 15 residues. Losses at the gene ends were 7 bases for V and 3 bases for J; bases not matched to a gene: 11. The CDR3 protein is CASTRSGSEGYEQYF. The CDR3, as DNA: TGTGCCAGCACCCGCAGCGGGAGTGAAGGCTACGAGCAGTACTTC.

The chain carries TRBV20-1 and TRBJ2-5, with D possibly TRBD1 on 5 matching bases. The CDR3 contains 13 residues. Trimming left V 5 bases short and J 7 bases short, with 17 bases between. In germline, CDR1 is DFQATT, CDR2 SNEGSKA (reference sequence). The CDR3 region is CSAASVGRVTQYF. The CDR3 nucleotides read TGCAGTGCTGCCTCGGTGGGGCGAGTGACCCAGTACTTC.

This clonotype showed up just a few times. The V and J genes are TRBV12-3 or TRBV12-4 and TRBJ1-5; D ambiguous. V gave up 2 bases and J gave up 9 bases, with 8 bases separating them. The CDR3 consists of 12 residues. This CDR3 is CASSLRERPQHF. The CDR3 DNA follows: TGTGCCAGCAGTTTACGGGAGAGGCCCCAGCATTTT.

This clonotype was observed at least ten times. The chain uses TRBV7-2 and TRBJ2-7, with 7 nucleotides matching TRBD1. V was clipped by 3 bases and J by 2 bases; unmatched bases: 4. The CDR3 covers 14 residues. The germline CDR1 and CDR2 sequences are SGHTA and FQGNSA. CDR3 nucleotides: TGTGCCAGCAGCTTGGACAGGAATCCCTACGAGCAGTACTTC. Translation gives CASSLDRNPYEQYF. The whole variable domain, remainder taken from reference TRBV7-2 and TRBJ2-7, is GAGVSQSPSNKVTEKGKDVELRCDPISGHTALYWYRQSLGQGLEFLIYFQGNSAPDKSGLPSDRFSAERTGGSVSTLTIQRTQQEDSAVYLCASSLDRNPYEQYFGPGTRLTVT.

In this sample, this clonotype turned up many times. The chain couples TRBV19 to TRBJ1-2, with D possibly being TRBD1 (6 bases). In germline, CDR1 is LNHDA, CDR2 SQIVND (reference sequence). The CDR3 consists of 15 residues. V was pared by 5 bases and J by 6 bases, with 19 bases between. The CDR3 DNA reads as TGTGCCAGTAGTCCGCTCCAGGGGCGCCGTAATGGCTACACCTTC. Amino acid sequence: CASSPLQGRRNGYTF.

This chain uses TRBV19 with TRBJ1-2, with 7 bases aligning to TRBD1. The V gene end was trimmed by 10 bases and the J gene end by 7 bases; junction bases not matched to a gene: 9. Per germline, CDR1 LNHDA and CDR2 SQIVND (reference sequence). This CDR3 has 12 amino acids. The DNA of the CDR3 is TGTGCCACAGTAAACAGGGGCGGTGGCTACACCTTC. Translated: CATVNRGGGYTF.

This clonotype was seen many times. This sequence joins TRBV7-2 and TRBJ1-1; possible D gene TRBD1, 5 bases. This CDR3 has 15 amino acids. Between the trimmed V and J ends, which lost 3 bases and 0 bases, there was a span of 11 bases. Germline V CDR1 and CDR2: SGHTA, FQGNSA. In DNA, the CDR3 is TGTGCCAGCAGCTTTCGGGACGTCGTGAACACTGAAGCTTTCTTT. Translating it yields CASSFRDVVNTEAFF.

The chain links TRBV6-5 to TRBJ1-1, with D hard to call. The CDR3 spans 13 residues. In germline, CDR1 is MNHEY, CDR2 SVGAGI. V was trimmed by 7 bases and J by 0 bases, leaving 9 bases between them. The CDR3 coding sequence is TGTGCCAGCACCCAGAAGGTGAACACTGAAGCTTTCTTT. It encodes CASTQKVNTEAFF.

The V and J genes are TRBV19 and TRBJ2-4; tentatively, D is TRBD1 or TRBD2 (5 bases each). The germline V gene encodes CDR1 LNHDA and CDR2 SQIVND (reference sequence). The CDR3 loop spans 17 amino acids. V dropped 5 bases and J dropped 0 bases, with 17 bases sitting between them. In DNA, the CDR3 is TGTGCCAGTAGTCTCCTCGGGACCCCCGGAGCCAAAAACATTCAGTACTTC. As protein: CASSLLGTPGAKNIQYF.

This chain connects TRBV19 to TRBJ1-4, with a tentative D call TRBD1 (6 bases). The V end lost 5 bases, the J end lost 7 bases, and 14 bases lay between the germline ends. The CDR3 has 14 residues. Looked up from germline, CDR1 is LNHDA and CDR2 is SQIVND (reference sequence). The CDR3 sequence is CASSRTGSGEKLFF. CDR3 nucleotides: TGTGCCAGTAGTCGAACAGGGAGCGGTGAAAAACTGTTTTTT.

CDR3 amino acids: CASSQWQSLAKNIQYF. In nucleotides, the CDR3 is TGTGCCAGCAGCCAGTGGCAGTCCCTAGCCAAAAACATTCAGTACTTC. This chain links TRBV3-1 with TRBJ2-4; no definite D call. The ends were cut back, 3 bases at V and 0 bases at J, with 12 bases in the middle. Per germline, CDR1 LGHDT and CDR2 YNNKEL (reference sequence). This CDR3 comprises 16 residues.

This clonotype came up many times. The rearrangement joins TRBV3-1 to TRBJ1-2, with D maybe TRBD1 (5 bases). Germline CDR1 is LGHDT and CDR2 is YNNKEL (reference sequence). This CDR3 has 13 amino acids. The V gene lost 6 bases and the J gene lost 7 bases, with 15 bases spanning the gap. CDR3 residues: CASSRGPPTGYTF. In DNA form, the CDR3 reads TGTGCCAGCAGTCGGGGACCTCCGACTGGCTACACCTTC. Full variable domain (rest looked up from reference TRBV3-1 and TRBJ1-2): DTAVSQTPKYLVTQMGNDKSIKCEQNLGHDTMYWYKQDSKKFLKIMFSYNNKELIINETVPNRFSPKSPDKAHLNLHINSLELGDSAVYFCASSRGPPTGYTFGSGTRLTVV.

This clonotype was seen once. The chain recombines TRBV20-1 with TRBJ2-7; 8 bases agree with TRBD2. V shed 7 bases, J shed 3 bases, and the junction held 5 bases outside the gene matches. CDR1 is DFQATT and CDR2 is SNEGSKA in the germline V gene (reference sequence). This CDR3 is 12 amino acids long. The CDR3 protein is CSGAREGYEQYF. The CDR3 DNA reads as TGCAGTGGAGCCCGGGAGGGCTACGAGCAGTACTTC.

The chain is built from TRBV3-1 and TRBJ2-7, with 9 nucleotides matching TRBD2. The trim removed 3 bases at V and 7 bases at J, leaving 7 bases unmatched. This CDR3 comprises 14 residues. The germline CDR1 and CDR2 sequences are LGHDT and YNNKEL (reference sequence). CDR3 nucleotides: TGTGCCAGCAGCCAGGGGCTAGCGGGACGGGAGCAGTACTTC. Protein product: CASSQGLAGREQYF.

This clonotype was counted ten times or more. The rearrangement joins TRBV7-6 to TRBJ2-1; a weak D match, TRBD1 (6 bases). Trimming removed 4 bases at V and 5 bases at J, with 12 bases between. The CDR3 is 14 residues long. The germline CDR1 and CDR2 sequences are SGHVS and FNYEAQ. In nucleotides, the CDR3 is TGTGCCAGCAGCTCCCAGGGGTCTGACAATGAGCAGTTCTTC. It translates to CASSSQGSDNEQFF.

This clonotype was recorded a few times. This sequence joins TRBV20-1 and TRBJ2-3; 13 bases map to TRBD2. Germline CDR1 reads DFQATT; CDR2 reads SNEGSKA (reference sequence). J gave up 3 bases and V 6 bases, and 6 bases lay outside the gene matches. This CDR3 region has 15 residues. This chain's CDR3 is CSALTSGGVTDTQYF. The CDR3 DNA sequence: TGCAGTGCGCTTACTAGCGGGGGGGTTACAGATACGCAGTATTTT.